The rows below give T cell receptor beta chains drawn from one sample of a study of blood T cell repertoires in COVID-19. Assay: immunoSEQ multiplex PCR; the TCRdb copy retains only in-frame clones and omits some. This table holds approximately 21,000 clones, approximately 90% found once. The sequencing input was peripheral blood. The receptors stem from a man between 65 and 85 years old with active COVID-19. Both conserved end residues are part of each CDR3. D genes are given only for firm matches. Clone size is not always given. Where it is, it says once, few, many or a class for expanded clones.

TRBV7-7	TRBJ2-3	-	-	CASSQAYSGDTQYF	TGTGCCAGCAGCCAGGCTTATAGCGGAGATACGCAGTATTTT
TRBV4-1	TRBJ1-1	-	-	CASSHDSSNTEAFF	TGCGCCAGCAGCCACGACAGTTCGAACACTGAAGCTTTCTTT
TRBV27	TRBJ1-5	-	TRBD1	CASSMTGGFPLGNQPQHF	TGTGCCAGCAGTATGACAGGGGGCTTCCCTTTGGGCAATCAGCCCCAGCATTTT
TRBV5-6	TRBJ1-1	-	-	CASSLVRQGTEAFF	TGTGCCAGCAGCTTGGTCAGGCAGGGCACTGAAGCTTTCTTT
TRBV6-1	TRBJ2-5	once	TRBD2	CASSEGRLAGYQETQYF	TGTGCCAGCAGTGAAGGCCGACTAGCGGGTTACCAAGAGACCCAGTACTTC
TRBV5-1	TRBJ2-1	-	TRBD1	CASSLGDSYNEQFF	TGCGCCAGCAGCTTGGGGGACAGTTACAATGAGCAGTTCTTC
TRBV4-2	TRBJ1-4	-	-	CASSQGGWEDEKLFF	TGTGCCAGCAGCCAAGGGGGTTGGGAGGACGAAAAACTGTTTTTT
TRBV6-1	TRBJ1-1	-	TRBD1	CASSEPGTAPNTEAFF	TGTGCCAGCAGTGAACCGGGGACAGCACCGAACACTGAAGCTTTCTTT
TRBV3-1/TRBV3-2	TRBJ2-7	once	-	CASTDYGLAYEQYF	TGTGCCAGCACCGACTACGGACTCGCCTACGAGCAGTACTTC
TRBV7-6	TRBJ2-1	-	TRBD1	CASSWAGDRGFYNEQFF	TGTGCCAGCAGCTGGGCAGGGGACAGGGGTTTCTACAATGAGCAGTTCTTC
TRBV2	TRBJ1-1	-	-	CASSEALGGGRTEAFF	TGTGCCAGCAGTGAAGCGCTGGGGGGGGGAAGGACTGAAGCTTTCTTT
TRBV2	TRBJ2-2	few	-	CASSGLDSGELFF	TGTGCCAGCAGTGGACTAGATTCCGGGGAGCTGTTTTTT
TRBV9	TRBJ2-1	once	TRBD2	CASSGSGRGNEQFF	TGTGCCAGCAGCGGTAGCGGGAGGGGGAATGAGCAGTTCTTC
TRBV2	TRBJ1-1	once	-	CASSFVTEAFF	TGTGCCAGCAGCTTCGTCACTGAAGCTTTCTTT
TRBV12-3/TRBV12-4	TRBJ1-1	-	-	CASSNTRNTEAFF	TGTGCCAGCAGCAATACACGGAACACTGAAGCTTTCTTT
TRBV5-6	TRBJ2-6	-	-	CASSSKTTGSGANVLTF	TGTGCCAGCAGCTCTAAAACAACAGGGTCCGGGGCCAACGTCCTGACTTTC
TRBV7-9	TRBJ1-1	once	TRBD1	CASDRAWNTEAFF	TGTGCCAGCGACAGGGCGTGGAACACTGAAGCTTTCTTT
TRBV5-1	TRBJ1-2	-	-	CASSLSGANNYGYTF	TGCGCCAGCAGCTTGTCAGGGGCTAATAACTATGGCTACACCTTC
TRBV13	TRBJ2-5	few	-	CASSVRVQETQYF	TGTGCCAGCAGCGTCAGGGTTCAAGAGACCCAGTACTTC
TRBV2	TRBJ1-5	-	-	CASREEPNQPQHF	TGTGCCAGCAGGGAAGAGCCCAATCAGCCCCAGCATTTT
TRBV5-1	TRBJ2-5	-	-	CASSTAQGQETQYF	TGCGCCAGCAGCACTGCTCAGGGCCAAGAGACCCAGTACTTC
TRBV5-1	TRBJ1-1	-	-	CASSSGANTEAFF	TGCGCCAGCAGCTCAGGGGCCAACACTGAAGCTTTCTTT
TRBV7-9	TRBJ1-1	-	-	CASSLDSYTEAFF	TGTGCCAGCAGCTTAGACAGCTACACTGAAGCTTTCTTT
TRBV19	TRBJ1-1	-	-	CASSQQTNTEAFF	TGTGCCAGTAGTCAACAGACGAACACTGAAGCTTTCTTT
TRBV27	TRBJ1-1	-	-	CASSLNLGGGTEAFF	TGTGCCAGCAGTTTAAATCTGGGAGGTGGCACTGAAGCTTTCTTT
TRBV7-9	TRBJ2-5	-	TRBD1	CASSSGTGETQYF	TGTGCCAGCAGTTCCGGGACAGGAGAGACCCAGTACTTC
TRBV12-3/TRBV12-4	TRBJ1-2	-	-	CASSLRSVGYTF	TGTGCCAGCAGTTTGCGCTCCGTCGGCTACACCTTC
TRBV27	TRBJ2-5	-	TRBD2	CASSYGTSIRETQYF	TGTGCCAGCAGTTACGGGACTAGCATCAGGGAGACCCAGTACTTC
TRBV6-1	TRBJ2-5	-	TRBD1	CASSDDRAETQYF	TGTGCCAGCAGTGACGACAGGGCAGAGACCCAGTACTTC
TRBV28	TRBJ2-7	-	TRBD1	CASRGTGALNHEQYF	TGTGCCAGCAGGGGAACAGGGGCCCTTAACCACGAGCAGTACTTC
TRBV6-5	TRBJ2-1	-	TRBD2	CASSLGLAGNNEQFF	TGTGCCAGCAGTCTTGGACTAGCGGGGAACAATGAGCAGTTCTTC
TRBV6-1	TRBJ1-1	-	-	CASSEAGGEGAFF	TGTGCCAGCAGTGAAGCGGGGGGAGAGGGAGCTTTCTTT
TRBV6-5	TRBJ2-7	few	-	CASGVGGTYEQYF	TGTGCCAGCGGCGTTGGAGGAACCTACGAGCAGTACTTC
TRBV9	TRBJ1-2	-	-	CASSKEDSYGYTF	TGTGCCAGCAGCAAAGAGGACAGCTATGGCTACACCTTC
TRBV6-6	TRBJ1-3	-	-	CASSLGHSGNTIYF	TGTGCCAGCAGCCTCGGACATTCTGGTAACACCATATATTTT
TRBV6-5	TRBJ1-1	-	-	CASSLGGRTEAFF	TGTGCCAGCAGTTTGGGGGGAAGGACTGAAGCTTTCTTT
TRBV19	TRBJ1-1	once	-	CASGDINLNTEAFF	TGTGCCAGTGGGGACATAAATCTGAACACTGAAGCTTTCTTT
TRBV5-1	TRBJ2-7	-	TRBD2	CASSLASGVYEQYF	TGCGCCAGCAGCTTGGCTAGCGGGGTCTACGAGCAGTACTTC
TRBV3-1/TRBV3-2	TRBJ1-6	few	TRBD1	CASSHLGQGLGNSPLHF	TGTGCCAGCAGCCACCTGGGACAGGGTCTAGGAAATTCACCCCTCCACTTT